This T cell receptor (beta chain) was observed in a study of control samples from healthy donors and cancer patients. Sequencing was performed with immunoSEQ multiplex PCR; in TCRdb, only in-frame clones are kept and a portion is missing. The sample lists around 140,000 clones, around 92% occurring once. The CDR3 extends over 16 amino acids. The germline CDR1 and CDR2 sequences are SGHAT and FQDESV (reference sequence). Trimming took 6 bases from V and 3 from J; bases not matched to a gene: 8. The sequence derives from a man between 45 and 60 years old with head and neck cancer. This chain joins TRBV11-1 and TRBJ2-3; TRBD1 aligns across 11 bases. Sample: PBMCs. CDR3 amino acids: CASSRTGGVMTDTQYF. CDR3 in DNA: TGTGCCAGCAGTCGGACAGGGGGCGTGATGACAGATACGCAGTATTTT.